The 12 T cell receptor beta chains given below trace back to one sample, sequenced in a study of cytomegalovirus exposure and HLA in healthy donors. Clones were sequenced by immunoSEQ multiplex PCR, and TCRdb holds only the in-frame ones, with some missing. The profile shows about 73,000 clones, roughly 94% of them singletons. The sample consisted of PBMCs. These receptors originate from a woman aged 18-29 years in good health and CMV-seropositive.

This chain uses TRBV7-2 with TRBJ2-7; no definite D call. V was clipped by 2 bases and J by 2 bases, with 7 bases between them. The CDR3 has 13 residues. Germline assignment: CDR1 SGHTA and CDR2 FQGNSA. The CDR3, as DNA: TGTGCCAGCAGCTTAAGAGACACCTACGAGCAGTACTTC. This translates into CASSLRDTYEQYF.

The chain couples TRBV5-6 to TRBJ2-7; perhaps TRBD2 as D (5 bases). Trimming took 2 bases from V and 3 from J, leaving 6 bases between them. The CDR3 consists of 12 residues. Germline CDR1 reads SGHDT; CDR2 reads YYEEEE. DNA for the CDR3: TGTGCCAGCAGCTTAGGAGGCTACGAGCAGTACTTC. Translation: CASSLGGYEQYF.

V usage is TRBV11-2 and J usage is TRBJ2-7; possibly TRBD1 for D (5 bases). V lost 4 bases, J lost 2 bases, and 18 bases lay in between. CDR3 length: 16 amino acids. Germline CDR1 SGHAT, CDR2 FQNNGV. The CDR3, as DNA: TGTGCCAGCAGCTCAAGGTTGGCAGGGATGCCCTACGAGCAGTACTTC. Translation: CASSSRLAGMPYEQYF. The complete variable domain, with remaining parts taken from reference TRBV11-2 and TRBJ2-7, reads EAGVAQSPRYKIIEKRQSVAFWCNPISGHATLYWYQQILGQGPKLLIQFQNNGVVDDSQLPKDRFSAERLKGVDSTLKIQPAKLEDSAVYLCASSSRLAGMPYEQYFGPGTRLTVT.

The gene calls are TRBV27 and TRBJ2-1; possibly TRBD2 for D (5 bases). CDR1 is MNHEY, CDR2 SMNVEV, per germline (reference sequence). This CDR3 region has 14 residues. Deletions cut 5 bases from V and 4 bases from J, with 12 bases between. The CDR3 is CASSGGWRYNEQFF. The CDR3 coding sequence is TGTGCCAGCAGTGGAGGCTGGCGGTACAATGAGCAGTTCTTC.

V and J are TRBV2 and TRBJ1-2; 7 bases line up with TRBD1. The germline gives CDR1 SNHLY, CDR2 FYNNEI. J was trimmed by 5 bases and V by 3 bases; bases with no gene match: 12. The CDR3 extends over 16 amino acids. This chain's CDR3 is CASSDNNRGRGYGYTF. As DNA, the CDR3 is TGTGCCAGCAGTGACAACAACAGGGGAAGGGGGTATGGCTACACCTTC.

The genes are TRBV28 and TRBJ1-1; no definite D call. Germline V lookup: CDR1 MDHEN, CDR2 SYDVKM. The CDR3 is 13 amino acids. The V gene lost 1 base and the J gene lost 8 bases, with 11 bases spanning the gap. CDR3 protein: CASSLLRAGEAFF. The DNA for the CDR3 is TGTGCCAGCAGTTTATTACGGGCGGGAGAAGCTTTCTTT.

The genes are TRBV5-6 and TRBJ2-7; D perhaps matches TRBD1 (6 bases). Trimming stripped 4 bases from V and 5 bases from J, with 19 bases between. Per the germline V gene, CDR1 is SGHDT and CDR2 is YYEEEE. The CDR3 length is 15 residues. For the CDR3, the DNA is TGTGCCAGCAGCAACAGGGTAATTAAAAGGAACGAGCAGTACTTC. Translation gives CASSNRVIKRNEQYF.

The gene calls are TRBV15 and TRBJ2-1, with 7 bases lining up with TRBD2. The ends lost 0 bases at V and 8 bases at J; junction bases unmatched: 13. The CDR3 contains 17 residues. CDR1 and CDR2 (germline): LNHNV, YYDKDF (reference sequence). CDR3 sequence (DNA): TGTGCCACCAGCAGAGATCTACGTTTGGGTGGGGGGGATGAGCAGTTCTTC. Translating it yields CATSRDLRLGGGDEQFF.

V gene TRBV15 combines with J gene TRBJ2-7, with 7 bases that match TRBD2. The CDR3 contains 16 residues. Germline lookup yields CDR1 LNHNV and CDR2 YYDKDF (reference sequence). Unmatched junction bases numbered 9, after V lost 3 bases and J lost 1 base. This CDR3 is CATSSLIAGISYEQYF. Written as DNA, the CDR3 is TGTGCCACCAGCAGTCTCATAGCGGGCATATCCTACGAGCAGTACTTC.

The V call is TRBV12-5, the J call TRBJ1-2; 11 nucleotides match TRBD1. Trimming at V came to 6 bases and at J to 2 bases, leaving 2 bases not matched to a gene. From germline, CDR1 is LGHNT and CDR2 FRNRAP. There are 14 residues in the CDR3. CDR3 region: CASGRTGGNYGYTF. In nucleotides, the CDR3 is TGTGCTAGTGGGAGGACAGGGGGCAACTATGGCTACACCTTC. Using reference TRBV12-5 and TRBJ1-2 for the parts outside the CDR3, the full variable domain is DARVTQTPRHKVTEMGQEVTMRCQPILGHNTVFWYRQTMMQGLELLAYFRNRAPLDDSGMPKDRFSAEMPDATLATLKIQPSEPRDSAVYFCASGRTGGNYGYTFGSGTRLTVV.

This chain uses TRBV2 with TRBJ2-2; TRBD1 agrees at 8 bases. Germline V gives CDR1 SNHLY, CDR2 FYNNEI. With V trimmed by 6 bases and J by 1 base, 7 bases remained unmatched. This CDR3 comprises 16 residues. This CDR3 reads CASSQGQGWNTGELFF. Written as DNA, the CDR3 is TGTGCCAGCAGCCAAGGACAGGGTTGGAACACCGGGGAGCTGTTTTTT.

This chain joins TRBV9 and TRBJ2-1; 7 bases are a match to TRBD1. Looked up from germline, CDR1 is SGDLS and CDR2 is YYNGEE. Trimming took 0 bases from V and 1 from J; bases not matched to a gene: 7. The CDR3 has 17 amino acids. CDR3 sequence: CASSVAGQRTSYNEQFF. CDR3 bases: TGTGCCAGCAGCGTAGCGGGACAGCGGACATCCTACAATGAGCAGTTCTTC.